This T cell receptor (beta chain) comes out of a study of blood T cell repertoires in COVID-19. Background on the study: COVID-19 samples collected from the United States, Italy and Spain covered acute and convalescent phases. From T cells, B-cell-depleted T cells, or PBMCs came the material, which was cDNA or gDNA.

J was trimmed by 9 bases and V by 4 bases; bases with no gene match: 7. The CDR3 has 14 amino acids. Germline CDR1 and CDR2: KGHDR and SFDVKD. In the original processing: Amplified reference gene primers provided the basis for estimating nucleated cell counts. The repertoire was sequenced with immunoSEQ multiplex PCR; TCRdb's copy has only in-frame clones and lacks some. Clonal size and the V and J genes are those of that table, whereas D and trimming came from the DNA. Of 120,000 or so clones detected, 88% appear once; the ten largest clones hold around 7.3%. The sequence derives from a man in his forties or fifties with acute or convalescent COVID-19. The J gene is TRBJ2-2, the V gene TRBV24-1; TRBD1 matches at 7 bases. Sequenced input: peripheral blood. The CDR3 DNA sequence: TGTGCCACCAGTGACCTTAGGACAGGCCGGGAGCTGTTTTTT. Residues: CATSDLRTGRELFF.